This T cell receptor (beta chain) was documented in a study of T cell responses to AZD1222 COVID-19 vaccine. Whole-study results and caveats: Mostly white British, mostly female donors; authors suggested clonal diversity may be underestimated. Reportedly, close to half of spike-specific TCRs are directed against unmutated variant regions. Following two doses of AZD1222, Spike-specific TCR breadth and depth rose.

The CDR3 is 16 amino acids. Germline V gene lookup returns CDR1 SGHRS and CDR2 YFSETQ. V lost 0 bases and J lost 4, with 17 bases in between. Assay used: immunoSEQ multiplex PCR; TCRdb lists only in-frame clones, some missing. This sample carries about 94,000 clones, less than 85% of them seen once, and the ten largest clones take about 4.6%. Worth noting for this clone: Its specificity is unknown.

Second-dose timings of about 4 or about 12 weeks were pooled. The genes are TRBV5-1 and TRBJ2-7, with a weak D call TRBD1 (6 bases). This clonotype was sampled from an adult who received the AZD1222 COVID-19 vaccine. The source material was peripheral blood, sampled 28 days after the second AZD1222 dose. The CDR3 region has the DNA TGCGCCAGCAGCTTGGGGGACACCACGAGTAAATACGAGCAGTACTTC. Translated: CASSLGDTTSKYEQYF.